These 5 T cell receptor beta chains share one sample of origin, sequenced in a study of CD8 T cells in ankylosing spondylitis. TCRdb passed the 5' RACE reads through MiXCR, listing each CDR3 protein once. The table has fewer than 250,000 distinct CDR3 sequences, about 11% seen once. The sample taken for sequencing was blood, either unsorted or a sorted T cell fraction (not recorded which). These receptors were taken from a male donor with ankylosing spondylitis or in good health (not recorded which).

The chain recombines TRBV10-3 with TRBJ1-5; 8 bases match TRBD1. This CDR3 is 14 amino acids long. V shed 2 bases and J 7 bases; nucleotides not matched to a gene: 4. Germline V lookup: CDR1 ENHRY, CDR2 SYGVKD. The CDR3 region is CAISEKQGDQPQHF. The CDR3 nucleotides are TGTGCCATCAGTGAGAAACAGGGGGACCAGCCCCAGCATTTT.

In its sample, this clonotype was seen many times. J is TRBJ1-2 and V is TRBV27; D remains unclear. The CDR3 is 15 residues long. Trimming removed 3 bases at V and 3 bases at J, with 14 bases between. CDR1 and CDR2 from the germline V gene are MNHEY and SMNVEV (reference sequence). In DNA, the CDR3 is TGTGCCAGCAGTTTTCGTGGAGGCGGGGACTATGGCTACACCTTC. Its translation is CASSFRGGGDYGYTF.

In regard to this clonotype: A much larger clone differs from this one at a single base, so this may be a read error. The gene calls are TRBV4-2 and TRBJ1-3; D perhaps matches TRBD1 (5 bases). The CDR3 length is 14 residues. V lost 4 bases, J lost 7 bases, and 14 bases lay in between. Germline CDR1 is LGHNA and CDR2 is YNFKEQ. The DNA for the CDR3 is TGTGCCAGCAGCCCGGGACTCTCTAGCAACACCATATATTTT. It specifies CASSPGLSSNTIYF.

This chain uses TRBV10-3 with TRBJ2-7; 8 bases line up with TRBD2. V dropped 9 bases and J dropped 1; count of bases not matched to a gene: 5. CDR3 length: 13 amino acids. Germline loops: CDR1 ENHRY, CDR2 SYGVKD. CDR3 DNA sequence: TGTGCCATGCGACTAGCGCCTTCCTACGAGCAGTACTTC. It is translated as CAMRLAPSYEQYF.

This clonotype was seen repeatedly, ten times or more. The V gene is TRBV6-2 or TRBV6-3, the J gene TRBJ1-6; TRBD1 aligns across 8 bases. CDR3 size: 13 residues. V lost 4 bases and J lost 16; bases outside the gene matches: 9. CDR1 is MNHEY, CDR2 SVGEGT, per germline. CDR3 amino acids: CASSSPPGQALHF. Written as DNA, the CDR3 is TGTGCCAGCAGTTCCCCACCGGGACAGGCTCTCCACTTT.